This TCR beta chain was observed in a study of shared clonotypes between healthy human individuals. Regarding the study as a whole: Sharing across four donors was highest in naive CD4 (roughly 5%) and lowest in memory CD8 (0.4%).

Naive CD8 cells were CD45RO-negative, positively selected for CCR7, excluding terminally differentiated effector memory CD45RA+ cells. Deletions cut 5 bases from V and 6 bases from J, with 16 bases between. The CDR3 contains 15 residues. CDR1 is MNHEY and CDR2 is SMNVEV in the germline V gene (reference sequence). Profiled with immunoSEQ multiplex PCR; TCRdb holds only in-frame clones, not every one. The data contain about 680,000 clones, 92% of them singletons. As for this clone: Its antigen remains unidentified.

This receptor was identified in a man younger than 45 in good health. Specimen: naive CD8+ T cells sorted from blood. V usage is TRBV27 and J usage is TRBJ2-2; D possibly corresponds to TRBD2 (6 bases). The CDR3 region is CASSLDRRVSGELFF. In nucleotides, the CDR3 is TGTGCCAGCAGTCTAGACCGGAGGGTGTCCGGGGAGCTGTTTTTT.